These 27 T cell receptor beta chains came from one sample sequenced in a study of post-analysis software for immune sequencing data. The antigens of these receptors remain unknown. Unique molecular identifiers tagged the TCR beta cDNA libraries. TCRdb fed the PCR reads into MiXCR, producing one record per CDR3 protein. The top ten clones hold more than 3% of a sample with about 200,000 distinct CDR3 sequences, 25% to 30% of them seen once. Findings and limits, study-wide: Controls showed lower frequencies than patients for a handful of TRBV segments, and TRBV5-6, TRBV5-1 and TRBV20-1 were among these.

The sequenced sample consisted of blood. The receptors shown here come from a girl aged 2-17 years with multiple sclerosis.

The chain carries TRBV27 and TRBJ2-5, with D tentatively TRBD1 (6 bases). The DNA matches TRBJ2-7 better at its end, which makes the J call doubtful. This CDR3 comprises 15 residues. Germline V gives CDR1 MNHEY, CDR2 SMNVEV (reference sequence). The CDR3 loop reads CASSETGRSYYEQYF. CDR3 nucleotides: TGTGCCAGCAGTGAGACAGGCAGGTCATATTACGAGCAGTACTTC.

The chain recombines TRBV11-2 with TRBJ2-3; 9 bases fit TRBD2. The germline gives CDR1 SGHAT, CDR2 FQNNGV. V lost 5 bases and J lost 0; bases outside the gene matches: 6. CDR3 size: 16 residues. This CDR3 reads CASSRYLAGSTDTQYF. CDR3 DNA sequence: TGTGCCAGCAGCCGTTACCTAGCGGGAAGCACAGATACGCAGTATTTT.

J is TRBJ1-5 and V is TRBV2, with a weak D call TRBD1 (5 bases). Germline V gives CDR1 SNHLY, CDR2 FYNNEI. The CDR3 contains 14 residues. The V and J ends lost 8 bases and 2 bases respectively, with 13 bases between them. The chain's CDR3 is CASLGLGGNQPQHF. The CDR3 nucleotides are TGTGCCAGCCTAGGTCTGGGGGGCAATCAGCCCCAGCATTTT.

V usage is TRBV20-1 and J usage is TRBJ1-5; the D gene is possibly TRBD1 (6 bases). This CDR3 has 16 residues. V lost 4 bases and J lost 3, with 19 bases in between. Germline V gene data show CDR1 as DFQATT and CDR2 as SNEGSKA (reference sequence). This CDR3 is CSAIDRDTGFNQPQHF. The CDR3 DNA follows: TGCAGTGCTATAGACCGGGACACAGGGTTCAATCAGCCCCAGCATTTT.

The chain employs TRBV27 and TRBJ1-1; D gene uncertain. The CDR3 is 13 amino acids. Germline V gene data show CDR1 as MNHEY and CDR2 as SMNVEV (reference sequence). V shed 7 bases and J shed 1 base, with 10 bases lying between them. This CDR3 reads CASTAAGNTEAFF. DNA of the CDR3: TGTGCCAGCACGGCCGCAGGGAACACTGAAGCTTTCTTT.

This clonotype has only a few counts. The chain uses TRBV4-1 and TRBJ2-7; D is possibly TRBD1 or TRBD2 (5 bases each). Trimming took off 1 base at V and 5 bases at J, with 15 bases between the two ends. Per the germline V gene, CDR1 is MGHRA and CDR2 is YSYEKL. The CDR3 length is 15 residues. Written as DNA, the CDR3 is TGCGCCAGCAGCCAAGCCGGAGGATGGGGCAACGAGCAGTACTTC. Translated, it gives CASSQAGGWGNEQYF.

This clonotype was found many times. The chain recombines TRBV6-5 with TRBJ1-2; TRBD1 is a possible D gene (6 bases). This CDR3 spans 15 amino acids. The germline V and J ends were trimmed by 4 bases and 4 bases, with 16 bases remaining between them. Germline CDR1 reads MNHEY; CDR2 reads SVGAGI. The CDR3 nucleotides read TGTGCCAGCAGTTGGGACACCCACCACCTCTATGGCTACACCTTC. Its translation is CASSWDTHHLYGYTF.

V usage is TRBV3-1 and J usage is TRBJ2-1; 8 nucleotides line up with TRBD2. The V and J ends lost 4 bases and 4 bases, in that order; junction bases with no gene match: 6. The germline V gene has CDR1 LGHDT and CDR2 YNNKEL (reference sequence). This CDR3 has 15 residues. Here the CDR3 reads CASSPRRGVYNEQFF. The CDR3 DNA reads TGTGCCAGCAGCCCCCGGCGGGGGGTTTACAATGAGCAGTTCTTC.

This clonotype was recorded a few times. V gene TRBV4-2 combines with J gene TRBJ1-1, with 7 nucleotides matching TRBD1. The germline V gene has CDR1 LGHNA and CDR2 YNFKEQ. The junction had 2 bases not matched to a gene; V was cut back by 0 bases and J by 1 base. The CDR3 length is 15 residues. This chain's CDR3 is CASSQEPGGNTEAFF. In nucleotides, the CDR3 is TGTGCCAGCAGCCAAGAACCAGGGGGGAACACTGAAGCTTTCTTT.

This clonotype was recorded many times. V and J are TRBV9 and TRBJ1-5, with a tentative D call TRBD1 (5 bases). The CDR3 consists of 16 residues. V lost 3 bases and J lost 2, with 15 bases in between. Germline V gene data show CDR1 as SGDLS and CDR2 as YYNGEE. The CDR3 sequence is CASSAIQVWGNQPQHF. The CDR3 nucleotides read TGTGCCAGCAGCGCGATACAGGTCTGGGGCAATCAGCCCCAGCATTTT.

With regard to this clonotype: The germline gene is not matched at one end of the junction; a read error may be the cause. This CDR3 reads CANSLDQGTSYNEQFF. In nucleotides, the CDR3 is TGTGCCAACAGCTTAGATCAGGGGACCTCCTACAATGAGCAGTTCTTC. The chain carries TRBV11-2 and TRBJ2-1; maybe TRBD1 (6 bases). The CDR3 is 16 amino acids. Germline CDR1 and CDR2: SGHAT and FQNNGV.

Here the CDR3 DNA reads TGCGCCAGCAGCTCCGGGACTAGCGTCCTCGCGAACACCGGGGAGCTGTTTTTT. This codes for CASSSGTSVLANTGELFF. The chain uses TRBV5-1 and TRBJ2-2; 10 bases agree with TRBD2. Germline V lookup: CDR1 SGHRS, CDR2 YFSETQ. This CDR3 spans 18 amino acids. J was trimmed by 0 bases and V by 3 bases; bases with no gene match: 8.

This clonotype was counted at least ten times. The V and J genes are TRBV7-9 and TRBJ2-5; D is undetermined. CDR1 is SEHNR, CDR2 FQNEAQ, per germline (reference sequence). This CDR3 has 15 residues. V was trimmed by 3 bases and J by 2 bases, leaving 13 bases between them. The CDR3 nucleotides read TGTGCCAGCAGCTTCTCCCCAGCAATTCAAGAGACCCAGTACTTC. Protein sequence: CASSFSPAIQETQYF.

The V and J genes are TRBV3-1 and TRBJ1-1; D gene ambiguous. The V gene's germline CDR1 is LGHDT and CDR2 YNNKEL (reference sequence). The CDR3 runs to 12 residues. Trimming pared 3 bases from V and 1 base from J, leaving 3 bases between. CDR3 amino acids: CASSQANTEAFF. In nucleotides, the CDR3 is TGTGCCAGCAGCCAGGCGAACACTGAAGCTTTCTTT.

The V and J genes are TRBV5-1 and TRBJ1-2, with D possibly TRBD1 on 5 matching bases. There are 14 residues in the CDR3. Per the germline V gene, CDR1 is SGHRS and CDR2 is YFSETQ. Trimming removed 0 bases at V and 6 bases at J, with 12 bases between. The CDR3 loop reads CASSLGREGDGYTF. Written as DNA, the CDR3 is TGCGCCAGCAGCTTGGGCAGGGAGGGCGATGGCTACACCTTC.

This clonotype was recorded many times. The chain combines TRBV5-1 with TRBJ2-7; the D gene is possibly TRBD2 (5 bases). The ends were cut back, 6 bases at V and 1 base at J, with 11 bases in the middle. The CDR3 spans 13 residues. Germline V lookup: CDR1 SGHRS, CDR2 YFSETQ. CDR3 coding DNA: TGCGCCAGCAAGGAGCGGAATTCCTACGAGCAGTACTTC. Protein product: CASKERNSYEQYF. Full variable domain (missing parts from reference TRBV5-1 and TRBJ2-7): KAGVTQTPRYLIKTRGQQVTLSCSPISGHRSVSWYQQTPGQGLQFLFEYFSETQRNKGNFPGRFSGRQFSNSRSEMNVSTLELGDSALYLCASKERNSYEQYFGPGTRLTVT.

This clonotype was counted only a few times. The rearrangement joins TRBV7-6 to TRBJ2-3, with 10 bases matching TRBD2. Germline CDR1 SGHVS, CDR2 FNYEAQ. V was pared by 1 base and J by 2 bases, with 6 bases of the junction left unmatched. The CDR3 consists of 17 residues. In DNA, the CDR3 is TGTGCCAGCAGCTTAGTCACCCTAGCGGGGGTCACAGATACGCAGTATTTT. Protein: CASSLVTLAGVTDTQYF.

There are many counts of this clonotype. This chain links TRBV21-1 with TRBJ2-7; the DNA was not used to check the table's D call, TRBD1. TRBV21-1 constitutes a pseudogene. The CDR3 consists of 15 residues. The CDR3 DNA sequence: TGTGCCAGCAGCTTCGGACAGGGATGGATCTACGAGCAGTACTTC. It yields the protein CASSFGQGWIYEQYF.

Ten or more counts support this clonotype. This chain links TRBV5-1 with TRBJ2-1; D remains ambiguous. This CDR3 contains 16 residues. CDR1 is SGHRS and CDR2 is YFSETQ in the germline V gene. Trimming shortened V by 5 bases and J by 3 bases, and 18 bases separated the two germline ends. CDR3 DNA sequence: TGCGCCAGCAGTACCAGCTCCTCGGTGGACTACAATGAGCAGTTCTTC. This codes for CASSTSSSVDYNEQFF.

This clonotype was counted a single time. Just one base apart from a much larger clone, this may be a read error. The gene calls are TRBV20-1 and TRBJ1-6; D remains unclear. From germline, CDR1 is DFQATT and CDR2 SNEGSKA (reference sequence). This CDR3 region has 14 residues. Trimming took 1 base from V and 7 from J, leaving 11 bases between them. The DNA of the CDR3 is TGCAGTGCTAGAGGGGCACCTGGGAATTCACCCCTCCACTTT. Translated: CSARGAPGNSPLHF.

The chain carries TRBV28 and TRBJ2-7, with D possibly TRBD1 on 6 matching bases. V shed 5 bases and J shed 1 base, with 15 bases lying between them. This CDR3 has 15 residues. The germline CDR1 and CDR2 sequences are MDHEN and SYDVKM. The CDR3 spells CASSPTPGVSYEQYF. DNA for the CDR3: TGTGCCAGCAGTCCCACCCCAGGGGTATCCTACGAGCAGTACTTC.

This chain joins TRBV6-5 and TRBJ2-1; 13 bases are a match to TRBD2. CDR3 length equals 19 residues. Germline V CDR1 and CDR2: MNHEY, SVGAGI. The junction had 9 bases not matched to a gene; V was cut back by 4 bases and J by 0 bases. DNA of the CDR3: TGTGCCAGCAGTTGGATGGGACTAGCGGGGTCCCGCTCCTACAATGAGCAGTTCTTC. Translation gives CASSWMGLAGSRSYNEQFF.

The genes are TRBV20-1 and TRBJ1-2; no firm D call. Germline CDR1 DFQATT, CDR2 SNEGSKA (reference sequence). CDR3 length: 13 amino acids. This CDR3 is CSARPRRNYGYTF. DNA for the CDR3: TGCAGCGCACGGCCGCGAAGGAACTATGGCTACACCTTC.

The chain employs TRBV20-1 and TRBJ1-5; D not certain. V was shortened by 5 bases and J by 4 bases, with 18 bases between the two germline ends. Germline CDR1 and CDR2: DFQATT and SNEGSKA (reference sequence). The CDR3 length is 15 residues. The DNA for the CDR3 is TGCAGTGCTGGATCGTCGGGGTCTCCGAATCAGCCCCAGCATTTT. Translation gives CSAGSSGSPNQPQHF.

The table lists this clonotype with many counts. The CDR3 DNA is TGTGCCAGCAGCCCAAGACAGGGTGGAAACTATGGCTACACCTTC. This gives the protein CASSPRQGGNYGYTF. The V gene is TRBV9, the J gene TRBJ1-2; 7 nucleotides line up with TRBD1. Germline CDR1 SGDLS, CDR2 YYNGEE. V trimming: 4 bases; J trimming: 2 bases; junction bases outside the gene matches: 8. The CDR3 is 15 amino acids.

This chain links TRBV5-1 with TRBJ2-1, with 9 bases that match TRBD1. The ends lost 5 bases at V and 5 bases at J; junction bases unmatched: 5. This CDR3 region has 14 residues. Looked up from germline, CDR1 is SGHRS and CDR2 is YFSETQ. The CDR3 nucleotides read TGCGCCAGCAGTCCCGGGACAGGGAACAATGAGCAGTTCTTC. Translated, it gives CASSPGTGNNEQFF.

The genes are TRBV20-1 and TRBJ2-1, with D possibly being TRBD1 (8 bases). Trimming removed 5 bases at V and 8 bases at J, with 31 bases between. Germline CDR1 DFQATT, CDR2 SNEGSKA (reference sequence). The CDR3 covers 18 residues. CDR3 bases: TGCAGTGCTGCCCACGGACAGGGAATTACGGGAGGATCCGATGAGCAGTTCTTC. This translates into CSAAHGQGITGGSDEQFF.